This T cell receptor (beta chain) appears in the sequencing data of a study of cytomegalovirus exposure and HLA in healthy donors. Study results and limitations: In a later analysis, first-cohort TCR clusters were found to tend to co-occur in the 90 to 150 validation repertoires.

With regard to this clone: What it binds is unknown. Other DNA sequences from this sample encode an identical CDR3 as well.

There are 15 residues in the CDR3. Trimming took 5 bases from V and 0 from J, leaving 11 bases between them. Germline CDR1 SGHRS, CDR2 YFSETQ. Profiling relied on immunoSEQ multiplex PCR, and the TCRdb table lists in-frame clones only, not all of them. The sample records approximately 130,000 clones, around 85% being singletons. The genes are TRBV5-1 and TRBJ2-2, with D perhaps matching TRBD2 (6 bases). Material: PBMCs. The TCR sequence derives from a woman aged 25-40 years in good health and CMV-seronegative. CDR3 protein: CASSLGGTNTGELFF. The CDR3 DNA is TGCGCCAGCAGTCTGGGGGGAACGAACACCGGGGAGCTGTTTTTT.